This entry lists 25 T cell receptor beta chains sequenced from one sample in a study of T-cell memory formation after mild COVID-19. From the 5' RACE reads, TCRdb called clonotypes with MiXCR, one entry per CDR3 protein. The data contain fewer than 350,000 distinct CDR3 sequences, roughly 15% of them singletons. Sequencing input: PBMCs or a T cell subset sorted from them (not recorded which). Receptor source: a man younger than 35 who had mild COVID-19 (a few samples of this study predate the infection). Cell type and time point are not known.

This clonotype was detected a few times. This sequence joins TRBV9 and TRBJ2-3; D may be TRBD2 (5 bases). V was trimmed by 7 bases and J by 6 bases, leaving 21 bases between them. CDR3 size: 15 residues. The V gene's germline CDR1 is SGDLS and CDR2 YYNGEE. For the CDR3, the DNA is TGTGCCAGCGGCCTTCTGGGGAGAAGGTCGGATACGCAGTATTTT. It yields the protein CASGLLGRRSDTQYF.

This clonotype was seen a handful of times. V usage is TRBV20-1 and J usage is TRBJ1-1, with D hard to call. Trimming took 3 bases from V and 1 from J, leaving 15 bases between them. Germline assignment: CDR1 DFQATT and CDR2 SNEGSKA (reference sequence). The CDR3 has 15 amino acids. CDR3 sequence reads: CSARGPPGSNTEAFF. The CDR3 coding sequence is TGCAGTGCTAGGGGTCCTCCTGGTTCGAACACTGAAGCTTTCTTT.

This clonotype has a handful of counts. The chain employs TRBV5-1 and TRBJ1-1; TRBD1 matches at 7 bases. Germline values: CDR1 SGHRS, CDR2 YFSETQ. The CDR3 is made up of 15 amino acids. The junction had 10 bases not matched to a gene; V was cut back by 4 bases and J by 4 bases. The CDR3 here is CASSTDRLGSTEAFF. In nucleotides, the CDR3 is TGCGCCAGCAGCACGGACAGGCTGGGGAGCACTGAAGCTTTCTTT.

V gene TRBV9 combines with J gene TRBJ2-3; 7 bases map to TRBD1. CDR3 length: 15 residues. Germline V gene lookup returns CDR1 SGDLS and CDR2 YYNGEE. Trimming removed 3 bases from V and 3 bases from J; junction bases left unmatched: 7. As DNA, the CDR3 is TGTGCCAGCAGCGCCGGGACAGCGAGGACAGATACGCAGTATTTT. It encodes CASSAGTARTDTQYF.

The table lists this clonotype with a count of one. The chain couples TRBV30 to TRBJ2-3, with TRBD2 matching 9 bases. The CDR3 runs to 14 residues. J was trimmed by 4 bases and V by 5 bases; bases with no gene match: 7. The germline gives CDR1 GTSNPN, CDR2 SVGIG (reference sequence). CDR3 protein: CAWVLAGGPDTQYF. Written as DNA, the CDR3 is TGTGCCTGGGTCTTGGCGGGGGGGCCAGATACGCAGTATTTT.

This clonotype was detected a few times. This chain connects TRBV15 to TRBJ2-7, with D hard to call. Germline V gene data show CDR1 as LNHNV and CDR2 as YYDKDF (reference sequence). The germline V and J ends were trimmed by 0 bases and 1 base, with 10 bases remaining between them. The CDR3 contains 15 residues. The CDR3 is CATSRDRVPSYEQYF. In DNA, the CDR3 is TGTGCCACCAGCAGAGACCGGGTGCCTTCCTACGAGCAGTACTTC.

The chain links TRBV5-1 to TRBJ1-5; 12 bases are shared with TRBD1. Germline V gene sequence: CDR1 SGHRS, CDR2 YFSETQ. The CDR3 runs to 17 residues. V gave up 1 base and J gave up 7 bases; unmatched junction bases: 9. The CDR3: CASSLLPGTGGDQPQHF. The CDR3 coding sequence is TGCGCCAGCAGCTTGCTCCCCGGGACAGGGGGCGACCAGCCCCAGCATTTT. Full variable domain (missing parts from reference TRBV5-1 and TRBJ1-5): KAGVTQTPRYLIKTRGQQVTLSCSPISGHRSVSWYQQTPGQGLQFLFEYFSETQRNKGNFPGRFSGRQFSNSRSEMNVSTLELGDSALYLCASSLLPGTGGDQPQHFGDGTRLSIL.

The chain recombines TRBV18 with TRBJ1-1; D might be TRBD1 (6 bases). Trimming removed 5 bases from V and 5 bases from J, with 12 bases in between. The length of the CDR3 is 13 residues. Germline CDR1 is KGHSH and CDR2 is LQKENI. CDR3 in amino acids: CASSNTGRTEAFF. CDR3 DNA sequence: TGTGCCAGCTCAAATACAGGGAGGACTGAAGCTTTCTTT.

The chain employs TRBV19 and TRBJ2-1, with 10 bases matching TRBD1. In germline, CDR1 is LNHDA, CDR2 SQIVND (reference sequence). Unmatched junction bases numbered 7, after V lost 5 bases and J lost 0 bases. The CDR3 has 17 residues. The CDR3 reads CASSAPGQGSSYNEQFF. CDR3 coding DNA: TGTGCCAGTAGTGCGCCGGGACAGGGGAGCTCCTACAATGAGCAGTTCTTC.

The CDR3 region is CASSLIPSQETQYF. DNA for the CDR3: TGCGCCAGCAGCTTGATCCCTAGTCAAGAGACCCAGTACTTC. The V call is TRBV5-1, the J call TRBJ2-5; no firm D call. Looked up from germline, CDR1 is SGHRS and CDR2 is YFSETQ. This CDR3 has 14 amino acids. Deletions cut 1 base from V and 2 bases from J, with 9 bases between.

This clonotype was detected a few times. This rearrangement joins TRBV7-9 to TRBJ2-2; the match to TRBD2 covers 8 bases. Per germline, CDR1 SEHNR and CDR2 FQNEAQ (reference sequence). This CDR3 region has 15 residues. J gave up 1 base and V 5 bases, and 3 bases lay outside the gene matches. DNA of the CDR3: TGTGCCAGCAGCCATAGCGGGGTGAACACCGGGGAGCTGTTTTTT. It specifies CASSHSGVNTGELFF. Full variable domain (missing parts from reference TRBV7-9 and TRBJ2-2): DTGVSQNPRHKITKRGQNVTFRCDPISEHNRLYWYRQTLGQGPEFLTYFQNEAQLEKSRLLSDRFSAERPKGSFSTLEIQRTEQGDSAMYLCASSHSGVNTGELFFGEGSRLTVL.

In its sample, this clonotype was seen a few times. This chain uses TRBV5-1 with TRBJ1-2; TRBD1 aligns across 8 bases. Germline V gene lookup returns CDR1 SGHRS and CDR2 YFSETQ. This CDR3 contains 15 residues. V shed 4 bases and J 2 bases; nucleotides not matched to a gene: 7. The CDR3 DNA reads TGCGCCAGCAGCAAAGGGACAGGCGACAACTATGGCTACACCTTC. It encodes CASSKGTGDNYGYTF.

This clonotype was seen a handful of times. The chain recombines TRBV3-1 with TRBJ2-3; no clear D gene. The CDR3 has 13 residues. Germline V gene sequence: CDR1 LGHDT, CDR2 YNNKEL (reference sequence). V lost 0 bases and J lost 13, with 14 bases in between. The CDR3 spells CASSQDLRAREYF. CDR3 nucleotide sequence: TGTGCCAGCAGCCAAGATCTAAGGGCCCGGGAGTATTTT.

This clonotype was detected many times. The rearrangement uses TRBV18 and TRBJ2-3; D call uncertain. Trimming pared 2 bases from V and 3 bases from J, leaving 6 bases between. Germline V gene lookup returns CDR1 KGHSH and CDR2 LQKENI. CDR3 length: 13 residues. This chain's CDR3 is CASSPRDTDTQYF. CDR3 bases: TGTGCCAGCTCACCAAGGGATACAGATACGCAGTATTTT.

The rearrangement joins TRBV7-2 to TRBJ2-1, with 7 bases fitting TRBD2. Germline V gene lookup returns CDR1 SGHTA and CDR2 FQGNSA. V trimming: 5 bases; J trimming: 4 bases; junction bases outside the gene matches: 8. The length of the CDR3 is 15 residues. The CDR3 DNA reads TGTGCCAGCAGCCCTAGGTGGGGGGGGTACAATGAGCAGTTCTTC. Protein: CASSPRWGGYNEQFF.

The CDR3 DNA follows: TGTGCCATCATGAGGGACAGCTCCTACAATGAGCAGTTCTTC. This encodes CAIMRDSSYNEQFF. The chain uses TRBV10-3 and TRBJ2-1, with 7 bases aligning to TRBD1. The CDR3 spans 14 residues. The V and J ends lost 7 bases and 0 bases, in that order; junction bases with no gene match: 3. CDR1 is ENHRY and CDR2 is SYGVKD in the germline V gene.

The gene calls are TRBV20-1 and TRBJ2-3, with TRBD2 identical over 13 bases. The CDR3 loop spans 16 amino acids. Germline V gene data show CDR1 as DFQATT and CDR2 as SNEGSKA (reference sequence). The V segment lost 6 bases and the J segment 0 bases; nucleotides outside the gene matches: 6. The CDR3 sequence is CSAKGLAGRSTDTQYF. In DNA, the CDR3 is TGCAGTGCAAAGGGACTAGCGGGGAGAAGCACAGATACGCAGTATTTT.

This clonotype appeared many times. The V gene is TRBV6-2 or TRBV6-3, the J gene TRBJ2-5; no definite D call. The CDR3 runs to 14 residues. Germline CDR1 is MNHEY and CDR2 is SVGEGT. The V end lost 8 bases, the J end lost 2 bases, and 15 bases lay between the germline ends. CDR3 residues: CASGSTDRQETQYF. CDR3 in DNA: TGTGCCAGCGGGTCAACAGACCGACAAGAGACCCAGTACTTC.

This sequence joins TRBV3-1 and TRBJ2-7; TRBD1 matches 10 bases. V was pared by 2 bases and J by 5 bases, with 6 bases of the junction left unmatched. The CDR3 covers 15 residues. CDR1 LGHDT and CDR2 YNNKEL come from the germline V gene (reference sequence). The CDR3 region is CASSQPTGGRNEQYF. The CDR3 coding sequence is TGTGCCAGCAGCCAACCGACAGGGGGCCGGAACGAGCAGTACTTC.

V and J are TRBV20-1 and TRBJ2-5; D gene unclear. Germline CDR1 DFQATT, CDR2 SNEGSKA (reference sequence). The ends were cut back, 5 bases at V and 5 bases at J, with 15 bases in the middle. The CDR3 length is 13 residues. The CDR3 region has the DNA TGCAGTGCTCCAGAGGAACGCATGGAGACCCAGTACTTC. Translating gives CSAPEERMETQYF.

The CDR3 DNA reads as TGTGCCAGCAGCAAAGCCACCGAAGGAGCATACTACGAGCAGTACGTC. Its protein is CASSKATEGAYYEQYV. This chain uses TRBV21-1 with TRBJ2-7. TRBV21-1 represents a pseudogene. The CDR3 consists of 16 residues.

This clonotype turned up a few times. The chain's CDR3 is CATSRESTYGYTF. The CDR3 nucleotides are TGTGCCACCAGCAGAGAAAGCACGTATGGCTACACCTTC. The chain couples TRBV15 to TRBJ1-2; D is undetermined. This CDR3 is 13 amino acids long. Trimming took off 0 bases at V and 5 bases at J, with 7 bases between the two ends. Looked up from germline, CDR1 is LNHNV and CDR2 is YYDKDF (reference sequence).

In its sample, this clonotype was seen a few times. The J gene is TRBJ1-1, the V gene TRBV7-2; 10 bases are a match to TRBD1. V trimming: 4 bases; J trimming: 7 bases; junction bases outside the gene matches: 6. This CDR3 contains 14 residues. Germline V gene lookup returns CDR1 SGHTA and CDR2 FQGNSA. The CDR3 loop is CASSSGQGNLEAFF. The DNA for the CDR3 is TGTGCCAGCAGCTCGGGACAGGGGAATCTTGAAGCTTTCTTT. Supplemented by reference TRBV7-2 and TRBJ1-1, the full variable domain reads GAGVSQSPSNKVTEKGKDVELRCDPISGHTALYWYRQSLGQGLEFLIYFQGNSAPDKSGLPSDRFSAERTGGSVSTLTIQRTQQEDSAVYLCASSSGQGNLEAFFGQGTRLTVV.

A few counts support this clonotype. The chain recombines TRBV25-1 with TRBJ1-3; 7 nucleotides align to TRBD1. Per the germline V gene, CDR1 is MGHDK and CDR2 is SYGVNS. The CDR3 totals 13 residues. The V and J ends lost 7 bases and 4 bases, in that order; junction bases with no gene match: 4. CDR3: CASKTGWGNTIYF. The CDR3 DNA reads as TGTGCCAGCAAGACAGGGTGGGGAAACACCATATATTTT.

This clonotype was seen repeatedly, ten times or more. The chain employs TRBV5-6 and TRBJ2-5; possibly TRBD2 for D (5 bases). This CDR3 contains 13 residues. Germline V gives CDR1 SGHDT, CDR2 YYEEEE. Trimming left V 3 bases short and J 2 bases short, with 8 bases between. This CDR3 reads CASSSGIQETQYF. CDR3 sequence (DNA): TGTGCCAGCAGCTCCGGGATTCAAGAGACCCAGTACTTC.